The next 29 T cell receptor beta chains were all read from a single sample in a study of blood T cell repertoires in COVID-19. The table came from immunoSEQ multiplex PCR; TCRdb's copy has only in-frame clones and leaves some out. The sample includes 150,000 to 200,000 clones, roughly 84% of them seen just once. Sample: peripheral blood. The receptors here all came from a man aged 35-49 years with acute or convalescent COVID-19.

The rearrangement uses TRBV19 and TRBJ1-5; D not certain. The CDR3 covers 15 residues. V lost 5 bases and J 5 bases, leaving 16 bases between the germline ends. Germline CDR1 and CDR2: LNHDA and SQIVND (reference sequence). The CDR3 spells CASSPLGRRDQPQHF. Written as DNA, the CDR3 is TGTGCCAGTAGTCCTTTAGGCAGGAGGGATCAGCCCCAGCATTTT.

CDR3 sequence (DNA): TGTGCCAGCAGCGGGAGCCGGGAGCCCCAGCATTTT. Translated, it gives CASSGSREPQHF. The chain employs TRBV7-8 and TRBJ1-5; D is ambiguous. The length of the CDR3 is 12 residues. Trimming removed 5 bases from V and 8 bases from J, with 10 bases in between. Looked up from germline, CDR1 is SGHVS and CDR2 is FQNEAQ.

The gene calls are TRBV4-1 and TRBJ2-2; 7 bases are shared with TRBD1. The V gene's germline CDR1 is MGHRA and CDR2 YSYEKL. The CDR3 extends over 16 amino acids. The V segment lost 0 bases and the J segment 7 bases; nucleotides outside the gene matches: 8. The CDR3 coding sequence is TGCGCCAGCAGCCAAGAAAGGGGGCGCTTGATCGGGGAGCTGTTTTTT. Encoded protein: CASSQERGRLIGELFF.

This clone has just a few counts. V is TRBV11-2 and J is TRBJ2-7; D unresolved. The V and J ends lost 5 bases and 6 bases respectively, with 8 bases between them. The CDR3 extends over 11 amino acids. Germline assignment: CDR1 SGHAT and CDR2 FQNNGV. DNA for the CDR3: TGTGCCAGCAGCCCCCACGGCGAGCAGTACTTC. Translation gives CASSPHGEQYF.

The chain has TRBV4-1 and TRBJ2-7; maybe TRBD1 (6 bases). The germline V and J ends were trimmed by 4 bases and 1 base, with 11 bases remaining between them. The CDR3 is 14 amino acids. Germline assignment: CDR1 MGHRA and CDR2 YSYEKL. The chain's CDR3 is CASSLVTGSYEQYF. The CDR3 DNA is TGCGCCAGCAGCCTCGTGACAGGTTCCTACGAGCAGTACTTC.

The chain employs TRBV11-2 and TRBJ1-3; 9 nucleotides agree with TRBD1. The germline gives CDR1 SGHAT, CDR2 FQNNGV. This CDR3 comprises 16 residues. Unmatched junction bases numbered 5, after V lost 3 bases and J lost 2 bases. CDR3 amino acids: CASSFKGTGTGNTIYF. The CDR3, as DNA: TGTGCCAGCAGCTTTAAAGGGACAGGGACTGGAAACACCATATATTTT.

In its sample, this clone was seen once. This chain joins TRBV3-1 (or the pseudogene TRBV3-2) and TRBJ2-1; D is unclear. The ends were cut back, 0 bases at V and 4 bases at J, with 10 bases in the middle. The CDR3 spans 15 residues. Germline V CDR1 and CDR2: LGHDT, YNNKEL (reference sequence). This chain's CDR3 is CASSQEAGSYNEQFF. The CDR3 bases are TGTGCCAGCAGCCAAGAGGCAGGTTCGTACAATGAGCAGTTCTTC.

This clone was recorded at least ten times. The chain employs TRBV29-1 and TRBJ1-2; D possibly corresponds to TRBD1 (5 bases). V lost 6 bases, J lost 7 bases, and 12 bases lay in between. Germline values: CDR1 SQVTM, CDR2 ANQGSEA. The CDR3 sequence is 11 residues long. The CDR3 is CSVERQGGYTF. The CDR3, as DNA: TGCAGCGTCGAACGTCAGGGTGGCTACACCTTC.

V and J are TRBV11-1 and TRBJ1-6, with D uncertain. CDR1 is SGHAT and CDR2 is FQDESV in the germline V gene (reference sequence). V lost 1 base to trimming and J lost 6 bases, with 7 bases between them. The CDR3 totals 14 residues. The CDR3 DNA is TGTGCCAGCAGCTTAGGGGCAGCTAATTCACCCCTCCACTTT. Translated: CASSLGAANSPLHF.

CDR3 in amino acids: CASSLMGQDNEKLFF. CDR3 DNA sequence: TGTGCCAGCAGCCTAATGGGACAGGACAATGAAAAACTGTTTTTT. The V and J genes are TRBV7-2 and TRBJ1-4; 8 nucleotides align to TRBD1. CDR3 length equals 15 residues. Trimming at V came to 5 bases and at J to 5 bases, leaving 7 bases not matched to a gene. Germline V gives CDR1 SGHTA, CDR2 FQGNSA.

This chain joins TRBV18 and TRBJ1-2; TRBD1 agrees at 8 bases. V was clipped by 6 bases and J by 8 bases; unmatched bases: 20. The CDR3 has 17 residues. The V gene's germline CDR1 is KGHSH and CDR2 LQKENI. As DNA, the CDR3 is TGTGCCAGCTCCTTAAATTCGGACAGGGCGGTTAAATACGGCTACACCTTC. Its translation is CASSLNSDRAVKYGYTF.

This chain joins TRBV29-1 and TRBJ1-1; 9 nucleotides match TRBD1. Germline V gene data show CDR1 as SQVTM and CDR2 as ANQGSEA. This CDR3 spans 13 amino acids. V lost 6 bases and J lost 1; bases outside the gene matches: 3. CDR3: CSVTGGGNTEAFF. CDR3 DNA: TGCAGCGTGACAGGGGGAGGGAACACTGAAGCTTTCTTT.

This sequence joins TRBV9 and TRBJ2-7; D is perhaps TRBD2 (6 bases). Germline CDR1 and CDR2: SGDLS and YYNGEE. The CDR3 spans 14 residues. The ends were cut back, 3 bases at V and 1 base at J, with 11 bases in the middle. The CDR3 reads CASSGTGTSYEQYF. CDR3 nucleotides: TGTGCCAGCAGCGGGACCGGGACTTCCTACGAGCAGTACTTC.

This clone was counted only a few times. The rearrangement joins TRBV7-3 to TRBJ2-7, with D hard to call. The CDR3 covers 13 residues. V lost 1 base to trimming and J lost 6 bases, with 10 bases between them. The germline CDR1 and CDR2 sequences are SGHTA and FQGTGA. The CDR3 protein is CASSLIPRSEQYF. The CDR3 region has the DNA TGTGCCAGCAGCTTAATCCCCAGAAGCGAGCAGTACTTC.

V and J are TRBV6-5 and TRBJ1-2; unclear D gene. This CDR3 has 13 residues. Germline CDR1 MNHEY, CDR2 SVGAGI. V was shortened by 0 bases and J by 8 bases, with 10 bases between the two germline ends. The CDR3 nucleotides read TGTGCCAGCAGTTACTCTACGGGTAGGGGCTACACCTTC. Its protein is CASSYSTGRGYTF.

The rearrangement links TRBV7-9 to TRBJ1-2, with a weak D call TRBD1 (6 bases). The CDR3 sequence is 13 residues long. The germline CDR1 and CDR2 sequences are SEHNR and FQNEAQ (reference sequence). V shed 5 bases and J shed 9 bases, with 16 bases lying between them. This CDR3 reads CASSSRGAIRYTF. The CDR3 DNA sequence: TGTGCCAGCAGCAGTCGGGGGGCTATTCGCTACACCTTC.

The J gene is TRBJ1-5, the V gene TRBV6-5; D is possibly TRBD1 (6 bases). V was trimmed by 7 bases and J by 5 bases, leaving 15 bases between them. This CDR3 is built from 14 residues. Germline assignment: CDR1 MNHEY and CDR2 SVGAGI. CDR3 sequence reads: CASTQQGRYQPQHF. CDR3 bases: TGTGCCAGCACCCAACAGGGCCGCTATCAGCCCCAGCATTTT.

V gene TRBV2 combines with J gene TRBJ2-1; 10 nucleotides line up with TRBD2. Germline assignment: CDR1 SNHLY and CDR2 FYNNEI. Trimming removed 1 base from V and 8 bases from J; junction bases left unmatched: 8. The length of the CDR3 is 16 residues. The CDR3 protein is CASSEDISGGAYEQFF. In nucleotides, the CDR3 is TGTGCCAGCAGTGAAGATATCAGCGGGGGGGCTTATGAGCAGTTCTTC.

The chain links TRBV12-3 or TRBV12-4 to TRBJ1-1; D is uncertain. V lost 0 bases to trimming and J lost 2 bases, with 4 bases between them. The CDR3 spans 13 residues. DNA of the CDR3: TGTGCCAGCAGTTTAGCTCGTAACACTGAAGCTTTCTTT. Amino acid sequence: CASSLARNTEAFF.

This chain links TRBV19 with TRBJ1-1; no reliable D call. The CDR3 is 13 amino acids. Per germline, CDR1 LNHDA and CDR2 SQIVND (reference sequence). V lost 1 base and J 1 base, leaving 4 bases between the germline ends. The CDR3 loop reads CASSIVANTEAFF. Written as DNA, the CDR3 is TGTGCCAGTAGTATAGTGGCGAACACTGAAGCTTTCTTT.

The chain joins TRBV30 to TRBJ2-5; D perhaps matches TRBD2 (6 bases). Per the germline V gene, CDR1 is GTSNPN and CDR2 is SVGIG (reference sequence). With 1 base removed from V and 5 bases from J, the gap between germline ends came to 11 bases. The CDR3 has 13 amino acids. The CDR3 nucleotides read TGTGCCTGGAGTGGGGGGGTGATGGAGACCCAGTACTTC. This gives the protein CAWSGGVMETQYF.

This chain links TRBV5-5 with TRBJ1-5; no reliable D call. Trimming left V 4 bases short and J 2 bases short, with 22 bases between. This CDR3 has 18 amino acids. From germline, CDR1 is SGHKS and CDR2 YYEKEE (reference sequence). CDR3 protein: CASSGGVGSEWGNQPQHF. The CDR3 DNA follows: TGTGCCAGCAGCGGCGGGGTAGGGTCCGAATGGGGCAATCAGCCCCAGCATTTT.

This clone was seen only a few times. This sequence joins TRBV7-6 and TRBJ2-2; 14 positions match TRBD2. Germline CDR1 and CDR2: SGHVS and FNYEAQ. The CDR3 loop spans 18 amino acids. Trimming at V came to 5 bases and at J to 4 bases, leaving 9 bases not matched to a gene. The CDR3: CASSPGGGLAGVTGELFF. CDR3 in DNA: TGTGCCAGCAGCCCCGGGGGGGGACTAGCGGGAGTCACCGGGGAGCTGTTTTTT.

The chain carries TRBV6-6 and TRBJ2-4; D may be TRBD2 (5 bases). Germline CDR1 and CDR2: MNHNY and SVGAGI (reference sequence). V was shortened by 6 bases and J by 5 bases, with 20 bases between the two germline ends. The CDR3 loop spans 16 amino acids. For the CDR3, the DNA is TGTGCCAGCAGCTCGTTGGGTCGAGGGTCCCAAAACATTCAGTACTTC. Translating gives CASSSLGRGSQNIQYF.

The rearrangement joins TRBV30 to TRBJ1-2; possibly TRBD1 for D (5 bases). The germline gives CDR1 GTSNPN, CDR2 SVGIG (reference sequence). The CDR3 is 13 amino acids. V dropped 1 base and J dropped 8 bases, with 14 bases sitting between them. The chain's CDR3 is CAWSDLPGGGYTF. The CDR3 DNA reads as TGTGCCTGGAGTGACCTACCGGGGGGGGGCTACACCTTC.

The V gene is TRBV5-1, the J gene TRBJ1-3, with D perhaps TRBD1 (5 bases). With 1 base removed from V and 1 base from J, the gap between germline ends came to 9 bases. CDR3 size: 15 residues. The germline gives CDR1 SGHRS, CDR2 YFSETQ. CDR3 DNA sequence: TGCGCCAGCAGCTTGTCGGGGGAATCTGGAAACACCATATATTTT. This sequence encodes CASSLSGESGNTIYF. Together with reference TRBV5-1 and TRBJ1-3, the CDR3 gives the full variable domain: KAGVTQTPRYLIKTRGQQVTLSCSPISGHRSVSWYQQTPGQGLQFLFEYFSETQRNKGNFPGRFSGRQFSNSRSEMNVSTLELGDSALYLCASSLSGESGNTIYFGEGSWLTVV.

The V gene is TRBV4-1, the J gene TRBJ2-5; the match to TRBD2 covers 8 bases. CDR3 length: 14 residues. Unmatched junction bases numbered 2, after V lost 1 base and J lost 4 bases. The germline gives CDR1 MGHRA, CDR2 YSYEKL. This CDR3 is CASSQAGGAETQYF. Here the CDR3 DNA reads TGCGCCAGCAGCCAAGCCGGGGGGGCAGAGACCCAGTACTTC.

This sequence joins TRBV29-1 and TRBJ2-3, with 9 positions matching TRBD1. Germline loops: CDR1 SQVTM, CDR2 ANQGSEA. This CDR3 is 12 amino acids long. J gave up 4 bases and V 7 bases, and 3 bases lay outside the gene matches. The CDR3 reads CSARTGADTQYF. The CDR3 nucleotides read TGCAGCGCTCGGACAGGGGCAGATACGCAGTATTTT.

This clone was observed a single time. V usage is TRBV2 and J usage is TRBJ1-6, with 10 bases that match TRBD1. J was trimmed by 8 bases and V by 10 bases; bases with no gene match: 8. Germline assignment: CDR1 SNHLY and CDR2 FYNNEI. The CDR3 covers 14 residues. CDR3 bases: TGTGCCATTAGGATGACAGGGGGCGATTCACCCCTCCACTTT. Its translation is CAIRMTGGDSPLHF.